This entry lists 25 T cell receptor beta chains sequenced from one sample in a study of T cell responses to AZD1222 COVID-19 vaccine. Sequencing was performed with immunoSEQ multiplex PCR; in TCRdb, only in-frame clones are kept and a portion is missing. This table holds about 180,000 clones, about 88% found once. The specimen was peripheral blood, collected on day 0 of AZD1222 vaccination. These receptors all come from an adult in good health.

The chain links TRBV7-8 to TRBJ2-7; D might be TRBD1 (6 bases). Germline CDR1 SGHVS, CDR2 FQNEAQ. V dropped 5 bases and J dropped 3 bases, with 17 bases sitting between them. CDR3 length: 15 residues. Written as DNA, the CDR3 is TGTGCCAGCAGCCCTCAGGGGTCTGTCGGCTACGAGCAGTACTTC. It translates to CASSPQGSVGYEQYF.

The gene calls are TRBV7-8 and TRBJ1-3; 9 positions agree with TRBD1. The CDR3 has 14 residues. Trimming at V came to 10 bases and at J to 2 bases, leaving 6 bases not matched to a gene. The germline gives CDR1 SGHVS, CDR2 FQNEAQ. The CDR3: CATSQGAAGNTIYF. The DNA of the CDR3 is TGTGCCACCTCACAGGGGGCAGCTGGAAACACCATATATTTT. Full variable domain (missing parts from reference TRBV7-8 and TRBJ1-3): GAGVSQSPRYKVAKRGQDVALRCDPISGHVSLFWYQQALGQGPEFLTYFQNEAQLDKSGLPSDRFFAERPEGSVSTLKIQRTQQEDSAVYLCATSQGAAGNTIYFGEGSWLTVV.

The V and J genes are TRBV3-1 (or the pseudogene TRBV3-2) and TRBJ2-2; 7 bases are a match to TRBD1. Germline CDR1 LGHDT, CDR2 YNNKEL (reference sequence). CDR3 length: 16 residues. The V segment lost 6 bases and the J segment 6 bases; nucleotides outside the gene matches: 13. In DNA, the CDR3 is TGTGCCAGCAGGCAAACAGGGGTTTTGAAACCCGGGGAGCTGTTTTTT. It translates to CASRQTGVLKPGELFF.

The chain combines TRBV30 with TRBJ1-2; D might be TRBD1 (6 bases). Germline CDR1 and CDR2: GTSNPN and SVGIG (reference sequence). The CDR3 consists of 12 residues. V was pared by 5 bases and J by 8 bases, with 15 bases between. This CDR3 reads CAWLLPGGGYTF. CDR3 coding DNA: TGTGCCTGGCTCCTACCTGGGGGCGGCTACACCTTC. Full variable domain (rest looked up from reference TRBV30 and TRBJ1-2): SQTIHQWPATLVQPVGSPLSLECTVEGTSNPNLYWYRQAAGRGLQLLFYSVGIGQISSEVPQNLSASRPQDRQFILSSKKLLLSDSGFYLCAWLLPGGGYTFGSGTRLTVV.

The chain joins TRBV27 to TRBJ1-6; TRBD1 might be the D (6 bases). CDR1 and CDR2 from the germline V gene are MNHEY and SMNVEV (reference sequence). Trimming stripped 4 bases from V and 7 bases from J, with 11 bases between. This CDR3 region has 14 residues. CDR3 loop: CASSSNRANSPLHF. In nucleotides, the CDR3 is TGTGCCAGCAGTTCGAACAGGGCGAATTCACCCCTCCACTTT.

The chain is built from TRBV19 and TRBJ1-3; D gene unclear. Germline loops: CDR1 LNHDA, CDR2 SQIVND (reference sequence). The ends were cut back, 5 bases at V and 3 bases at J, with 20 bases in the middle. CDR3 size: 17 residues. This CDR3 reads CASSPTALNHFGNTIYF. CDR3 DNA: TGTGCCAGTAGTCCTACAGCACTTAACCATTTTGGAAACACCATATATTTT. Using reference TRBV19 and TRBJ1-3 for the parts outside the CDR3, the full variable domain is DGGITQSPKYLFRKEGQNVTLSCEQNLNHDAMYWYRQDPGQGLRLIYYSQIVNDFQKGDIAEGYSVSREKKESFPLTVTSAQKNPTAFYLCASSPTALNHFGNTIYFGEGSWLTVV.

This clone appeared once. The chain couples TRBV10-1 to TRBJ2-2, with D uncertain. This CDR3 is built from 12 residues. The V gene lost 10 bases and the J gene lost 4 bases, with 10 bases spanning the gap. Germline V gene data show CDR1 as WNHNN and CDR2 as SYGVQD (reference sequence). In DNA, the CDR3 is TGCGCCACCCTAGGGCCCACCGGGGAGCTGTTTTTT. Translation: CATLGPTGELFF.

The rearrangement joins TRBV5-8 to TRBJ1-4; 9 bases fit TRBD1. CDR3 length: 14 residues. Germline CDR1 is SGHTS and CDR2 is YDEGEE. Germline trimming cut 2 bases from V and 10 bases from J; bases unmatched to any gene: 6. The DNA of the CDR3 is TGTGCCAGCAGCTTTCGGGACAGGGAGGGAAAACTGTTTTTT. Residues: CASSFRDREGKLFF.

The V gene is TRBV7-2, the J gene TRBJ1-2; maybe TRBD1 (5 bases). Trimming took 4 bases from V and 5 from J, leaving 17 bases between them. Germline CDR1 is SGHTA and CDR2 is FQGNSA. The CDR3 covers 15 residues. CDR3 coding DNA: TGTGCCAGCAGCTCCGGGACCCCAAGACAATATGGCTACACCTTC. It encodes CASSSGTPRQYGYTF.

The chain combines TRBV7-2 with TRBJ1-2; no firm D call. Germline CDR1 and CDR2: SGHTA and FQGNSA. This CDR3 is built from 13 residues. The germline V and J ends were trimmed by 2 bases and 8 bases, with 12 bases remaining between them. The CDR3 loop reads CASSLMDPNGYTF. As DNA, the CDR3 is TGTGCCAGCAGCTTAATGGACCCGAACGGCTACACCTTC.

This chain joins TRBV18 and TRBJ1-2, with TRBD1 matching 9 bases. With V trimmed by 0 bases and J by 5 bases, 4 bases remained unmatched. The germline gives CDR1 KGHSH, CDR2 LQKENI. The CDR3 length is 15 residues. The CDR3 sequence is CASSPPRQGVYGYTF. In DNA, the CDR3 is TGTGCCAGCTCACCACCGAGACAGGGGGTATATGGCTACACCTTC. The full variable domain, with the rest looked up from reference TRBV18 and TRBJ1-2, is NAGVMQNPRHLVRRRGQEARLRCSPMKGHSHVYWYRQLPEEGLKFMVYLQKENIIDESGMPKERFSAEFPKEGPSILRIQQVVRGDSAAYFCASSPPRQGVYGYTFGSGTRLTVV.

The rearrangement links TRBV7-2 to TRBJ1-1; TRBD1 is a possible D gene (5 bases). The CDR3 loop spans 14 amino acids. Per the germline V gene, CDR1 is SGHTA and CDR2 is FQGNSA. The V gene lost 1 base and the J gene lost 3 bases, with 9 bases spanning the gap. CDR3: CASSLGAGYTEAFF. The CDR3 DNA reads TGTGCCAGCAGCTTAGGGGCAGGGTACACTGAAGCTTTCTTT.

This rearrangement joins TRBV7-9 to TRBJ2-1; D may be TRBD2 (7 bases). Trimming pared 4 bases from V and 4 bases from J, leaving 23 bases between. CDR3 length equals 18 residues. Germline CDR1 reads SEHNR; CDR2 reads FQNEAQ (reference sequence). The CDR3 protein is CASSSGGGGLTFYNEQFF. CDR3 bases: TGTGCCAGCAGCTCCGGAGGGGGGGGCTTAACCTTTTACAATGAGCAGTTCTTC. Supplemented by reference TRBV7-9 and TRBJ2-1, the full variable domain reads DTGVSQNPRHKITKRGQNVTFRCDPISEHNRLYWYRQTLGQGPEFLTYFQNEAQLEKSRLLSDRFSAERPKGSFSTLEIQRTEQGDSAMYLCASSSGGGGLTFYNEQFFGPGTRLTVL.

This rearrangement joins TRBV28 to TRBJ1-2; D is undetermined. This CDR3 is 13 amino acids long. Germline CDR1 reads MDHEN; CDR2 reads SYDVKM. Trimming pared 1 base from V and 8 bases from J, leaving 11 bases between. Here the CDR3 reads CASSLLSSRGYTF. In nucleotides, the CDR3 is TGTGCCAGCAGTTTATTGTCGTCTCGGGGCTACACCTTC.

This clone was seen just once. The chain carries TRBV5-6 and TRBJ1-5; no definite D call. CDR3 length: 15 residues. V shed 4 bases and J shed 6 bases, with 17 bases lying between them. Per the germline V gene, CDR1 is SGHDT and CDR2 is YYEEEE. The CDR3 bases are TGTGCCAGCAGCGGCCAGGCGGGGTCACCTCAGCCCCAGCATTTT. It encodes CASSGQAGSPQPQHF.

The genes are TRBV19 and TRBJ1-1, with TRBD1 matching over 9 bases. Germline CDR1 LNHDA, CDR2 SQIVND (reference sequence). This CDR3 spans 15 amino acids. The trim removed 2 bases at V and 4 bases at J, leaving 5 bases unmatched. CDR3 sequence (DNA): TGTGCCAGTAGTATAATAGGGACAGGGCCCACTGAAGCTTTCTTT. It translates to CASSIIGTGPTEAFF.

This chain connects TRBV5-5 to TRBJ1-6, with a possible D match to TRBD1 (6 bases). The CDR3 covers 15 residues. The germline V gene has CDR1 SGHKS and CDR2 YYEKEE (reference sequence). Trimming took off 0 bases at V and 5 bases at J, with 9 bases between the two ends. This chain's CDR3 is CASSLDRDHNSPLHF. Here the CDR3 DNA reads TGTGCCAGCAGCTTGGACAGGGACCATAATTCACCCCTCCACTTT.

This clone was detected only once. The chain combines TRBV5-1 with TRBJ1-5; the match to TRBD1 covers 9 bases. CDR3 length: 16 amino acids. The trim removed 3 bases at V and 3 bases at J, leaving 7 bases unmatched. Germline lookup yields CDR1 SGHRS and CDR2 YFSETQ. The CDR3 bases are TGCGCCAGCAGCTCCGGGACAGGGATTTCCAATCAGCCCCAGCATTTT. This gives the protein CASSSGTGISNQPQHF. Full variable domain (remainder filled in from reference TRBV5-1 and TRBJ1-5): KAGVTQTPRYLIKTRGQQVTLSCSPISGHRSVSWYQQTPGQGLQFLFEYFSETQRNKGNFPGRFSGRQFSNSRSEMNVSTLELGDSALYLCASSSGTGISNQPQHFGDGTRLSIL.

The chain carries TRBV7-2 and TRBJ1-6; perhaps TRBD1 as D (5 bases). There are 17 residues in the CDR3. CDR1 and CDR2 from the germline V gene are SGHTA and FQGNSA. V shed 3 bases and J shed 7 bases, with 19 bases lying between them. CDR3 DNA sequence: TGTGCCAGCAGCTTTGGTAGCGTCAGGGTCCGCAATTCACCCCTCCACTTT. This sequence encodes CASSFGSVRVRNSPLHF. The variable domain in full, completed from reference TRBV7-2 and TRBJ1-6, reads GAGVSQSPSNKVTEKGKDVELRCDPISGHTALYWYRQSLGQGLEFLIYFQGNSAPDKSGLPSDRFSAERTGGSVSTLTIQRTQQEDSAVYLCASSFGSVRVRNSPLHFGNGTRLTVT.

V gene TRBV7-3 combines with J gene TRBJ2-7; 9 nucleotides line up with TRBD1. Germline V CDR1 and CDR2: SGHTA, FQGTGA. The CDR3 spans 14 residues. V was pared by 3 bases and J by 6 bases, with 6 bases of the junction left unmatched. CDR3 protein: CASSFRDRVGEQYF. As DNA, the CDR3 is TGTGCCAGCAGCTTCCGGGACAGGGTGGGCGAGCAGTACTTC.

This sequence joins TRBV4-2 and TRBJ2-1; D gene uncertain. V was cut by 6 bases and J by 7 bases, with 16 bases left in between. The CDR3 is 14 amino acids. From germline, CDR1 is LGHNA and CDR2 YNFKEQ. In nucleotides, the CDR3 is TGTGCCAGCAGTGACACTACCGAGCGTAATGAGCAGTTCTTC. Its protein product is CASSDTTERNEQFF.

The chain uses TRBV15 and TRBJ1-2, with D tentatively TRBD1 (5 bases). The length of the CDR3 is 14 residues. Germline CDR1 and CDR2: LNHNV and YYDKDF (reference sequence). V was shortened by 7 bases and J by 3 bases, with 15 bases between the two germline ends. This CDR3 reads CATISGGGDYGYTF. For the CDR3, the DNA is TGTGCCACCATTTCCGGCGGAGGGGACTATGGCTACACCTTC.

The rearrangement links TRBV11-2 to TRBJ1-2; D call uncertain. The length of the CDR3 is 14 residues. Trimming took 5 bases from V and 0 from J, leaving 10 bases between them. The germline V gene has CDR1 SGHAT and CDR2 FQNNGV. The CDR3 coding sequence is TGTGCCAGCAGCACCATAGCGGCTAACTATGGCTACACCTTC. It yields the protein CASSTIAANYGYTF.

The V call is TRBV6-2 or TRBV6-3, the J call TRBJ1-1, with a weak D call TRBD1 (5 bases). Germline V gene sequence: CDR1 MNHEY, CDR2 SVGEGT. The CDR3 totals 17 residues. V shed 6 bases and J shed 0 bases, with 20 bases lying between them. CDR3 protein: CASSPPGVGGMNTEAFF. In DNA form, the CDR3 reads TGTGCCAGCAGCCCCCCGGGGGTAGGCGGTATGAACACTGAAGCTTTCTTT.

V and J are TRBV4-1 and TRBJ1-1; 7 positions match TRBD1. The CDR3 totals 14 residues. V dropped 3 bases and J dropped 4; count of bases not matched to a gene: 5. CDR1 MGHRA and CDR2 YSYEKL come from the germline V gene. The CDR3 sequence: CASSQATGVTEAFF. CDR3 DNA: TGCGCCAGCAGCCAGGCTACAGGGGTCACTGAAGCTTTCTTT.